The TCR beta chain under discussion was sequenced for a study of T-cell reconstitution after alpha-beta-depleted transplantation in children. Unique molecular identifiers were used to barcode this TCRbeta library. Each CDR3 protein gets one entry after TCRdb re-called the PCR reads with MiXCR. The sample holds 600,000 to 700,000 distinct CDR3 sequences, under 15% seen once. Study observations and caveats: Alpha-beta T cells about two months after transplant reportedly derived from several hundred expanded graft clones. T-cell counts and diversity were attributed mostly to newly produced T cells one year after transplant.

The CDR3 has 13 residues. Germline V gene data show CDR1 as SQVTM and CDR2 as ANQGSEA. V was cut by 5 bases and J by 3 bases, with 13 bases left in between. This clonotype was seen ten or more times. The antigen is not known. This chain connects TRBV29-1 to TRBJ1-2, with D possibly TRBD1 on 6 matching bases. This receptor was taken from a girl aged 2-15 years with congenital amegakaryocytic thrombocytopenia, due to receive a stem cell transplant. The sequences come from PBMCs, collected before TCRalphabeta/CD19-depleted stem cell transplant. Here the CDR3 reads CSVRRGTHYGYTF. The CDR3 nucleotides are TGCAGCGTTCGGCGGGGGACACACTATGGCTACACCTTC.